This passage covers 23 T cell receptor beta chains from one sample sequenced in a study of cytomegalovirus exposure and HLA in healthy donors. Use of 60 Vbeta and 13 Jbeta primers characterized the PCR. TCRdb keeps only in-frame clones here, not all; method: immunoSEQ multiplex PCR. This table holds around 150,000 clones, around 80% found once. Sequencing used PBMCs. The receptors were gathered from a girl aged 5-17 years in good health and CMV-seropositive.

The CDR3 region is CASSLVDGGPGELFF. CDR3 nucleotide sequence: TGCGCCAGCAGCTTGGTGGACGGAGGACCCGGGGAGCTGTTTTTT. The gene calls are TRBV5-1 and TRBJ2-2; D may be TRBD2 (5 bases). V was trimmed by 0 bases and J by 6 bases, leaving 12 bases between them. Germline loops: CDR1 SGHRS, CDR2 YFSETQ. This CDR3 is 15 amino acids long.

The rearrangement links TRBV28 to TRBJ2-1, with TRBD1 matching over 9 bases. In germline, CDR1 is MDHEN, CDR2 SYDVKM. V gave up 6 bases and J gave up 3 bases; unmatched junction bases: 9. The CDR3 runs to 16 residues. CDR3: CASRNHRGHNYNEQFF. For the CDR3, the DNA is TGTGCCAGCAGAAACCACAGGGGGCACAACTACAATGAGCAGTTCTTC.

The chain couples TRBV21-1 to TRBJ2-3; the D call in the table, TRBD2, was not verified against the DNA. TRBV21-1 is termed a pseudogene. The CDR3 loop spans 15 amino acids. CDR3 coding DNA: TGTGCCAGCAGCAAAATAGCCCAATACACAGATACGCAGTATTTT. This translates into CASSKIAQYTDTQYF.

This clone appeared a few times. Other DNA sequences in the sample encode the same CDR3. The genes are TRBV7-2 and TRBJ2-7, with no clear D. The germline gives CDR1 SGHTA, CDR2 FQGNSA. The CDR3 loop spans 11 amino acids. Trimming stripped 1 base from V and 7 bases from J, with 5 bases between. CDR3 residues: CASSLGPEQYF. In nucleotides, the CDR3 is TGTGCCAGCAGCTTAGGTCCGGAGCAGTACTTC. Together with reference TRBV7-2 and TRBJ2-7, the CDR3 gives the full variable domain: GAGVSQSPSNKVTEKGKDVELRCDPISGHTALYWYRQSLGQGLEFLIYFQGNSAPDKSGLPSDRFSAERTGGSVSTLTIQRTQQEDSAVYLCASSLGPEQYFGPGTRLTVT.

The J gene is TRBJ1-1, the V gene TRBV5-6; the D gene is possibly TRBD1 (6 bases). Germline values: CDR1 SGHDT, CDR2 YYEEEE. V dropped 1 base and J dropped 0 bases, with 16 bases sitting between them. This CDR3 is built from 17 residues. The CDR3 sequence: CASSLLGHKFMNTEAFF. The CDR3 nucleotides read TGTGCCAGCAGCTTGTTGGGACACAAGTTTATGAACACTGAAGCTTTCTTT.

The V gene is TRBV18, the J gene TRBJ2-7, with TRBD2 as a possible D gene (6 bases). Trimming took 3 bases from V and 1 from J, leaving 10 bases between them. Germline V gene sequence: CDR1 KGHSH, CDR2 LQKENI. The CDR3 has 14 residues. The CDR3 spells CASSPSGPSYEQYF. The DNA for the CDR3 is TGTGCCAGCTCACCTAGCGGTCCTTCCTACGAGCAGTACTTC. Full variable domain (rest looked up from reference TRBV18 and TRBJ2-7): NAGVMQNPRHLVRRRGQEARLRCSPMKGHSHVYWYRQLPEEGLKFMVYLQKENIIDESGMPKERFSAEFPKEGPSILRIQQVVRGDSAAYFCASSPSGPSYEQYFGPGTRLTVT.

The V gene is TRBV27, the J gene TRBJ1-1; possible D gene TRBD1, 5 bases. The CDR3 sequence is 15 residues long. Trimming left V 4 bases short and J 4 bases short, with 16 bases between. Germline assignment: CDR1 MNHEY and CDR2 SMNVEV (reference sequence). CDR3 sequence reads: CASSSHTGPGTEAFF. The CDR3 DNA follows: TGTGCCAGCAGTTCCCACACAGGCCCCGGCACTGAAGCTTTCTTT.

CDR3 sequence reads: CASKVNEVDEQYF. The CDR3 bases are TGTGCCAGCAAGGTGAATGAGGTCGACGAGCAGTACTTC. The chain has TRBV2 and TRBJ2-7; D unresolved. Germline V CDR1 and CDR2: SNHLY, FYNNEI. The CDR3 is 13 residues long. V shed 7 bases and J shed 5 bases, with 15 bases lying between them.

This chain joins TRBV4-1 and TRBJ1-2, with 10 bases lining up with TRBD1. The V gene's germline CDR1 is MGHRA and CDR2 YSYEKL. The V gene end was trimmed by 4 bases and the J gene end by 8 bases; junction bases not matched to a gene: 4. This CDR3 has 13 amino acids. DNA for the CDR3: TGCGCCAGCAGCCCGACAGGGGGCGGGGGCTACACCTTC. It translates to CASSPTGGGGYTF.

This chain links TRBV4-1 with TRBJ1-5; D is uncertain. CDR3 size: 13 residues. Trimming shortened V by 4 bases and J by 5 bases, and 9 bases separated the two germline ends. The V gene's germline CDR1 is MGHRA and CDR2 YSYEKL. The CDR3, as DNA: TGCGCCAGCAGCCTGCGACGGGATCAGCCCCAGCATTTT. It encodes CASSLRRDQPQHF.

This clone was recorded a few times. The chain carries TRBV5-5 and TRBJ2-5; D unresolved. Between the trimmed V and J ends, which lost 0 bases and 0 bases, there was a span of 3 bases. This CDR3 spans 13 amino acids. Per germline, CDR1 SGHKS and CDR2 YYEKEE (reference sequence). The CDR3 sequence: CASSLAYQETQYF. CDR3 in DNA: TGTGCCAGCAGCTTGGCGTACCAAGAGACCCAGTACTTC.

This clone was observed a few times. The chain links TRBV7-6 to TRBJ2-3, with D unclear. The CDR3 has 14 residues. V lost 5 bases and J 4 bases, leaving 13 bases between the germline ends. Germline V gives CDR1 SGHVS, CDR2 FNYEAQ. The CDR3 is CASSRNYGADTQYF. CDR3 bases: TGTGCCAGCAGCCGAAACTACGGAGCAGATACGCAGTATTTT. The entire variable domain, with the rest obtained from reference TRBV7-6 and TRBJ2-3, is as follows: GAGVSQSPRYKVTKRGQDVALRCDPISGHVSLYWYRQALGQGPEFLTYFNYEAQQDKSGLPNDRFSAERPEGSISTLTIQRTEQRDSAMYRCASSRNYGADTQYFGPGTRLTVL.

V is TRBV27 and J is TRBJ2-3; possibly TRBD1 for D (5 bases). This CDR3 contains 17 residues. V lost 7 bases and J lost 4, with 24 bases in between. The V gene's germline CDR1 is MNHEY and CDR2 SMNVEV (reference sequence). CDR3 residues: CASTPLLGRAVADTQYF. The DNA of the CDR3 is TGTGCCAGCACCCCCCTCCTAGGCAGGGCGGTAGCAGATACGCAGTATTTT.

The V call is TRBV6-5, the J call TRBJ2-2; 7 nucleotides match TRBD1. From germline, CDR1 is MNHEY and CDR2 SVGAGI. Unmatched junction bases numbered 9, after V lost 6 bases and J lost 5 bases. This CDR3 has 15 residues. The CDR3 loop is CASSSMTGWTGELFF. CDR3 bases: TGTGCCAGCAGCTCCATGACAGGGTGGACCGGGGAGCTGTTTTTT.

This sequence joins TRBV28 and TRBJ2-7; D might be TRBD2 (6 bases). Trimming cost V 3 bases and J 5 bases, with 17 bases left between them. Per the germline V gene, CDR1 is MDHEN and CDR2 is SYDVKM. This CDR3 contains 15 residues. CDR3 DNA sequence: TGTGCCAGCAGTTTTAAAGGGGCGGGAAGCCACGAGCAGTACTTC. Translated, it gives CASSFKGAGSHEQYF.

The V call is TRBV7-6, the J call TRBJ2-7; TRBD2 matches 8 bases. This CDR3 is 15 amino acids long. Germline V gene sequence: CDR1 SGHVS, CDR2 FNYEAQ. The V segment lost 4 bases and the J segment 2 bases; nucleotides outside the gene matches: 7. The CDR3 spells CASSSLAGPPYEQYF. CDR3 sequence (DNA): TGTGCCAGCAGCTCTCTAGCGGGTCCGCCCTACGAGCAGTACTTC.

The DNA of the CDR3 is TGTGCCAGCAGCTTTGGAAGCGGGGCAGATACGCAGTATTTT. Translating it yields CASSFGSGADTQYF. The chain couples TRBV7-9 to TRBJ2-3; 7 bases match TRBD2. Trimming took 3 bases from V and 4 from J; bases not matched to a gene: 4. CDR1 SEHNR and CDR2 FQNEAQ come from the germline V gene (reference sequence). This CDR3 is built from 14 residues. The full variable domain, rest sourced from reference TRBV7-9 and TRBJ2-3, is DTGVSQNPRHKITKRGQNVTFRCDPISEHNRLYWYRQTLGQGPEFLTYFQNEAQLEKSRLLSDRFSAERPKGSFSTLEIQRTEQGDSAMYLCASSFGSGADTQYFGPGTRLTVL.

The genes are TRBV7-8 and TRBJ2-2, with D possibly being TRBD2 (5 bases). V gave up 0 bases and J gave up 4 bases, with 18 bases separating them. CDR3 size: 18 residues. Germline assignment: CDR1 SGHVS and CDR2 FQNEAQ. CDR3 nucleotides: TGTGCCAGCAGCTTAGCCCGGCTTCCGAGCGGCGGCACCGGGGAGCTGTTTTTT. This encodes CASSLARLPSGGTGELFF.

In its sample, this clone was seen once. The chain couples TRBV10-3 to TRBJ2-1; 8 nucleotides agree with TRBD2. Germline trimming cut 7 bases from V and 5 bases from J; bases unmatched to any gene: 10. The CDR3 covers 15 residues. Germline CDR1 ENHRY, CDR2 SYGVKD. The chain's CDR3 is CAITSQAGAHNEQFF. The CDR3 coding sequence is TGTGCCATCACCTCCCAAGCGGGAGCCCACAATGAGCAGTTCTTC.

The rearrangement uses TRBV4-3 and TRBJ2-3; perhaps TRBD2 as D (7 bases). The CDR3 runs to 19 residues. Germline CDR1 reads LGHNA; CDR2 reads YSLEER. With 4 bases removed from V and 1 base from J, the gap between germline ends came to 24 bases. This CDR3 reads CASSLRWVDGGRRTDTQYF. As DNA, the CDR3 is TGCGCCAGCAGCCTCCGGTGGGTTGACGGGGGGCGTCGCACAGATACGCAGTATTTT.

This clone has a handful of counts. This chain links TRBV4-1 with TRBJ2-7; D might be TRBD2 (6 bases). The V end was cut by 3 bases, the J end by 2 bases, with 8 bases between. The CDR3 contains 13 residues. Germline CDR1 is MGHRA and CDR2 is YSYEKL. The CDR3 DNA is TGCGCCAGCAGCCACGGAGGGCCCTACGAGCAGTACTTC. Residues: CASSHGGPYEQYF.

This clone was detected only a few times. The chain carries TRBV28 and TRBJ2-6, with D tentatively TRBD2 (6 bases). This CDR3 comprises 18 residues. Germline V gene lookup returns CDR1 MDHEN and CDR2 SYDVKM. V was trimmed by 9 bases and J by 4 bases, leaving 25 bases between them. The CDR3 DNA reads TGTGCCAGTGAAACCCCCCGGGGAGGCCTCCGCGGGGCCAACGTCCTGACTTTC. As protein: CASETPRGGLRGANVLTF.

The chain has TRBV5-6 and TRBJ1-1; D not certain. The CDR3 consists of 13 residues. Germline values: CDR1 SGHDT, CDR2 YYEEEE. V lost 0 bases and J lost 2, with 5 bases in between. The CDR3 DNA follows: TGTGCCAGCAGCTTGGCCGTAAACACTGAAGCTTTCTTT. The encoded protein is CASSLAVNTEAFF.